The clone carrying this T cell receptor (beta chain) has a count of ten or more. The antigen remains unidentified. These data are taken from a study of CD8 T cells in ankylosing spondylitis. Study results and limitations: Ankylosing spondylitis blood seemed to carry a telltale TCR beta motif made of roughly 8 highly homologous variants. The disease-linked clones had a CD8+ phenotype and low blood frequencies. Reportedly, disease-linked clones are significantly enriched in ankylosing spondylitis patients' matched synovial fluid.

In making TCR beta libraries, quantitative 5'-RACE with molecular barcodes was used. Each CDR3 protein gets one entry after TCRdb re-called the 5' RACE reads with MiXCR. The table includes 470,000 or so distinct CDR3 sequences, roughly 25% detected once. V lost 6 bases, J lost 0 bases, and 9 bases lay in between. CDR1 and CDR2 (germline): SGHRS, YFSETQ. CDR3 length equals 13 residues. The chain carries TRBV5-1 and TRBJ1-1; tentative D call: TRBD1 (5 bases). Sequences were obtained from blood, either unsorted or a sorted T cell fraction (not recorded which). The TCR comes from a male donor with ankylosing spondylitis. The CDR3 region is CASMAGMNTEAFF. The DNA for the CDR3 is TGCGCCAGCATGGCAGGGATGAACACTGAAGCTTTCTTT.